This T cell receptor (beta chain) was captured in a study of early T cells in non-severe SARS-CoV-2 infection. Study as a whole: Chains from this unsorted whole-blood bulk RNA could not be paired.

Germline-derived CDR1 and CDR2 are SEHNR and FQNEAQ (reference sequence). Losses at the gene ends were 0 bases for V and 8 bases for J; bases not matched to a gene: 8. The CDR3 contains 16 residues. Study conclusions and caveats: A preference for anti-spike CD8 responses marked VDJdb matching, which missed private and CD4 specificities.

Many counts were recorded for this clonotype. Its antigen remains unidentified. Unique molecular identifier tags were affixed to discrete cDNA molecules. TCRdb ran MiXCR on the 5' RACE reads and lists one entry per CDR3 protein. This sample yields about 83,000 distinct CDR3 sequences, of which under 11% are seen a single time; over 7% belongs to the top ten. This clonotype was sampled from an adult who was a healthcare worker with PCR-confirmed SARS-CoV-2 infection or an uninfected control (not recorded which). The gene calls are TRBV7-9 and TRBJ2-1, with TRBD2 matching over 9 bases. Source: whole blood, taken at baseline. CDR3 loop: CASSLALGSGSYEQFF. In DNA form, the CDR3 reads TGTGCCAGCAGCTTAGCGCTGGGTAGCGGGAGCTATGAGCAGTTCTTC.